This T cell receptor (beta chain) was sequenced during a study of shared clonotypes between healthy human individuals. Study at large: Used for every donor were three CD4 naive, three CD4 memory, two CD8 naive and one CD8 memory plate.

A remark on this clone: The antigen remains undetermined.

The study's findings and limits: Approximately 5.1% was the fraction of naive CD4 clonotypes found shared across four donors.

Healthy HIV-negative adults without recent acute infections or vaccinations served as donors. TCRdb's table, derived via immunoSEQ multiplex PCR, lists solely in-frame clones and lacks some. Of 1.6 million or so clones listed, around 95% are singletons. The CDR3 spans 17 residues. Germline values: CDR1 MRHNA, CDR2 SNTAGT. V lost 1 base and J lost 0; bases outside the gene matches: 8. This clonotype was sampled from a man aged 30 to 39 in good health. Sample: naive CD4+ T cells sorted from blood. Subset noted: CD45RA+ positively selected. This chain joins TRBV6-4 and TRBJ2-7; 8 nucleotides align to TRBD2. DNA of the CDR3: TGTGCCAGCAGTGACTTGGTGTCGGGAGGGCCCTCCTACGAGCAGTACTTC. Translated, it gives CASSDLVSGGPSYEQYF.